Listed below are T cell receptor beta chains from one sample, sequenced in a study of cytomegalovirus exposure and HLA in healthy donors. Profiled with immunoSEQ multiplex PCR; TCRdb holds only in-frame clones, not every one. The table records around 130,000 clones, 75% to 80% of them present only once. Sequencing was performed on PBMCs. Source of these receptors: a woman aged 55-69 years in good health and CMV-seronegative. The CDR3 runs from the conserved cysteine through the conserved F or W. The order of the fields is clone size, D gene, V gene, J gene, CDR3 protein, CDR3 DNA. D genes are given only for firm matches. Where a row states a size, it is once, few, many or the class of an expanded clone; other rows omit it.

clone size: NA
D gene: NA
V gene: TRBV7-6
J gene: TRBJ2-2
CDR3 protein: CASSFGGARTGELFF
CDR3 DNA: TGTGCCAGCAGCTTCGGAGGGGCAAGAACCGGGGAGCTGTTTTTT

clone size: NA
D gene: NA
V gene: TRBV7-3
J gene: TRBJ2-1
CDR3 protein: CASSLIAPPYNEQFF
CDR3 DNA: TGTGCCAGCAGCTTAATAGCGCCGCCCTACAATGAGCAGTTCTTC

clone size: NA
D gene: NA
V gene: TRBV28
J gene: TRBJ1-1
CDR3 protein: CASIPTEPHREAFF
CDR3 DNA: TGTGCCAGCATCCCCACGGAGCCCCACAGGGAAGCTTTCTTT

clone size: NA
D gene: NA
V gene: TRBV6-5
J gene: TRBJ1-5
CDR3 protein: CASTLTGSNQPQHF
CDR3 DNA: TGTGCCAGCACGCTAACAGGGAGCAATCAGCCCCAGCATTTT

clone size: NA
D gene: NA
V gene: TRBV4-1
J gene: TRBJ2-1
CDR3 protein: CASSQDQLVSEQFF
CDR3 DNA: TGCGCCAGCAGCCAAGATCAACTAGTAAGTGAGCAGTTCTTC

clone size: NA
D gene: NA
V gene: TRBV7-9
J gene: TRBJ2-7
CDR3 protein: CASSLTGDEQYF
CDR3 DNA: TGTGCCAGCAGCTTGACCGGGGACGAGCAGTACTTC

clone size: few
D gene: TRBD1
V gene: TRBV7-2
J gene: TRBJ2-7
CDR3 protein: CASSFGQGLSYEQYF
CDR3 DNA: TGTGCCAGCAGCTTTGGACAGGGCCTCTCCTACGAGCAGTACTTC

clone size: NA
D gene: TRBD1
V gene: TRBV5-1
J gene: TRBJ1-4
CDR3 protein: CASSLSGQGTGKLFF
CDR3 DNA: TGCGCCAGCAGCTTGTCGGGACAGGGTACGGGAAAACTGTTTTTT

clone size: NA
D gene: TRBD2
V gene: TRBV4-1
J gene: TRBJ2-1
CDR3 protein: CASSQTPSGRVYNEQFF
CDR3 DNA: TGCGCCAGCAGCCAAACCCCCAGCGGGAGGGTTTACAATGAGCAGTTCTTC

clone size: few
D gene: TRBD1
V gene: TRBV7-2
J gene: TRBJ2-5
CDR3 protein: CASSSVGTVQETQYF
CDR3 DNA: TGTGCCAGCAGCTCCGTTGGGACAGTCCAAGAGACCCAGTACTTC

clone size: NA
D gene: TRBD2
V gene: TRBV28
J gene: TRBJ2-7
CDR3 protein: CASKSGGPPYEQYF
CDR3 DNA: TGTGCCAGCAAATCGGGAGGCCCCCCCTACGAGCAGTACTTC

clone size: NA
D gene: TRBD1
V gene: TRBV18
J gene: TRBJ2-7
CDR3 protein: CASSPPGQGTDEQYF
CDR3 DNA: TGTGCCAGCTCACCGCCGGGACAGGGTACCGACGAGCAGTACTTC

clone size: NA
D gene: NA
V gene: TRBV27
J gene: TRBJ2-7
CDR3 protein: CASSLSIGAGWGEQYF
CDR3 DNA: TGTGCCAGCAGTTTATCGATCGGGGCGGGATGGGGAGAGCAGTACTTC

clone size: NA
D gene: TRBD1
V gene: TRBV19
J gene: TRBJ1-1
CDR3 protein: CACHRGFATEAFF
CDR3 DNA: TGTGCCTGCCACAGGGGGTTTGCCACTGAAGCTTTCTTT

clone size: NA
D gene: TRBD2
V gene: TRBV11-1
J gene: TRBJ2-3
CDR3 protein: CASSPTSGADTQYF
CDR3 DNA: TGTGCCAGCAGTCCAACTAGCGGAGCAGATACGCAGTATTTT

clone size: NA
D gene: TRBD2
V gene: TRBV12-5
J gene: TRBJ2-2
CDR3 protein: CASGLALAGLAGGRFAGELFF
CDR3 DNA: TGTGCTAGTGGTTTGGCCCTCGCGGGACTAGCGGGAGGGAGATTCGCCGGGGAGCTGTTTTTT